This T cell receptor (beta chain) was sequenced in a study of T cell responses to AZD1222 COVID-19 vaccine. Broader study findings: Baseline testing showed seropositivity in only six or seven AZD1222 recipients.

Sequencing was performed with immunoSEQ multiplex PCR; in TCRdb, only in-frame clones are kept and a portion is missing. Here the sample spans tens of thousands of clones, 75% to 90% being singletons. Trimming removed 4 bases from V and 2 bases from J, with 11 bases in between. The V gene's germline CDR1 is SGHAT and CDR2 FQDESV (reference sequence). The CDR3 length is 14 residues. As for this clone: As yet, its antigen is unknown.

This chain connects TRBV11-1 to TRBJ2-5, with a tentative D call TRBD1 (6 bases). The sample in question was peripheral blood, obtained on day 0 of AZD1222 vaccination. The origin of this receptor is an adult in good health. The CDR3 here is CASSSYGQQETQYF. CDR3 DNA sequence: TGTGCCAGCAGCTCCTACGGACAGCAAGAGACCCAGTACTTC.